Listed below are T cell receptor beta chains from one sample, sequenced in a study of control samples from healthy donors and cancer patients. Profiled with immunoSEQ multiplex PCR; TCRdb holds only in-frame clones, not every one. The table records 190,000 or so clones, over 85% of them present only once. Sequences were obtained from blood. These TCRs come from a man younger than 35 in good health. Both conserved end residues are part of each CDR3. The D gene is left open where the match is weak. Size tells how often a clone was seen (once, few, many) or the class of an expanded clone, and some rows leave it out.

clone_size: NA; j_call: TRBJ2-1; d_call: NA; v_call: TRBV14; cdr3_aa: CASSQETSWERSYNEQFF; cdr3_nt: TGTGCCAGCAGCCAAGAGACCTCGTGGGAGAGGTCCTACAATGAGCAGTTCTTC
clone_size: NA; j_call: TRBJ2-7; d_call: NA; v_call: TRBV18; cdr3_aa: CASSPGSYEQYF; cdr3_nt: TGTGCCAGCTCACCAGGGAGCTACGAGCAGTACTTC
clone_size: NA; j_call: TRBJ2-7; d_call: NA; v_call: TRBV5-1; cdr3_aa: CASSLDPLHGYEQYF; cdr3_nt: TGCGCCAGCAGCTTGGATCCTCTCCATGGCTACGAGCAGTACTTC
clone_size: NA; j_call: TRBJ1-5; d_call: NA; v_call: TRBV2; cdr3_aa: CASSDRGQQPQHF; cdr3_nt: TGTGCCAGCAGTGACAGGGGACAACAGCCCCAGCATTTT
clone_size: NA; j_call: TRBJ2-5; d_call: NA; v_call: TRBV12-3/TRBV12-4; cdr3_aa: CASSLGETQYF; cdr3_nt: TGTGCCAGCAGTTTGGGAGAGACCCAGTACTTC
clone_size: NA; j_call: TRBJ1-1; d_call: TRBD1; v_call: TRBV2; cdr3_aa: CASIWTGARTEAFF; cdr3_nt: TGTGCCAGCATTTGGACAGGGGCGAGGACTGAAGCTTTCTTT
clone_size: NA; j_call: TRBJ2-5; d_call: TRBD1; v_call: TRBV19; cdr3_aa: CASSIGTGARGVQYF; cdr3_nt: TGTGCCAGTAGTATTGGGACAGGGGCGAGAGGGGTCCAGTACTTC
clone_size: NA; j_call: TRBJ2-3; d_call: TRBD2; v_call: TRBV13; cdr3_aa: CASSSLGLAGGPSTDTQYF; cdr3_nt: TGTGCCAGCAGCTCACTGGGACTAGCGGGGGGGCCGAGCACAGATACGCAGTATTTT
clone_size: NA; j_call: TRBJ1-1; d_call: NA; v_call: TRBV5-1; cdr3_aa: CASTAVGLHQRNTEAFF; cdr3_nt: TGCGCCAGCACGGCGGTGGGGCTACACCAGCGAAACACTGAAGCTTTCTTT
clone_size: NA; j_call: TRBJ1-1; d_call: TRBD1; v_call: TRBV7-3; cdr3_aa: CASRSGQGNTEAFF; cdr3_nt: TGTGCCAGCAGATCGGGACAGGGGAACACTGAAGCTTTCTTT
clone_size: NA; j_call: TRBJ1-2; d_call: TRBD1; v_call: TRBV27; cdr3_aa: CASSPGTGGKDTF; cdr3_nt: TGTGCCAGCAGTCCCGGGACAGGGGGAAAAGACACCTTC
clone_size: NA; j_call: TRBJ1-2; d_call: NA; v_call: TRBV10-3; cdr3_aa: CAISESAGEFDGYTF; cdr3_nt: TGTGCCATCAGTGAGTCGGCAGGGGAATTCGATGGCTACACCTTC
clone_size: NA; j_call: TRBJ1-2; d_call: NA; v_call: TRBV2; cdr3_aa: CASMGGGFGYTF; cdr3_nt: TGTGCCAGCATGGGGGGGGGCTTTGGCTACACCTTC
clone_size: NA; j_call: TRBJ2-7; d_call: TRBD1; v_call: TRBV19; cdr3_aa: CASSINGQGTYEQYF; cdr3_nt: TGTGCCAGTAGTATAAACGGACAGGGGACCTACGAGCAGTACTTC
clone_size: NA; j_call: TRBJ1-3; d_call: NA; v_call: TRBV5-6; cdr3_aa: CASSLFLVGNTIYF; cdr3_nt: TGTGCCAGCAGCTTGTTCCTGGTCGGAAACACCATATATTTT
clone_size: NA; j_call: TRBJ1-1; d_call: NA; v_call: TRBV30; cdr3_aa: CAWRVLGRDLFRTEAFF; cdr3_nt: TGTGCCTGGAGGGTTTTGGGCAGGGATTTGTTTAGGACTGAAGCTTTCTTT
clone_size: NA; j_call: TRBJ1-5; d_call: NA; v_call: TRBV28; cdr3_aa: CASTPPGRGDQPQHF; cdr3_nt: TGTGCCAGCACCCCCCCGGGGAGGGGAGATCAGCCCCAGCATTTT
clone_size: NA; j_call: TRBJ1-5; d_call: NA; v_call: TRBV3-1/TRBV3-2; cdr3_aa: CASSPNRGQPQHF; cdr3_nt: TGTGCCAGCAGCCCAAATCGGGGCCAGCCCCAGCATTTT
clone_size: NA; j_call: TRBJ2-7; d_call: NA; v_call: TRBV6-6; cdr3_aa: CASSYRLTTYEQYF; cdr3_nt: TGTGCCAGCAGTTACAGGCTTACAACCTACGAGCAGTACTTC
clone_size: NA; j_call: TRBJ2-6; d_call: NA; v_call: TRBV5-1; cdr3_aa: CASSRVGSSGANVLTF; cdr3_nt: TGCGCCAGCAGTCGAGTTGGCAGCTCTGGGGCCAACGTCCTGACTTTC
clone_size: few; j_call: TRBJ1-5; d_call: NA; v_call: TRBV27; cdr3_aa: CASSSHLKGPQHF; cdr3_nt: TGTGCCAGCAGTTCCCACTTGAAGGGCCCCCAGCATTTT
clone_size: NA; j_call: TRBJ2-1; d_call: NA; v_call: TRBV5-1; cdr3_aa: CASSFEKHSGLYNEQFF; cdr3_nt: TGCGCCAGCAGCTTCGAAAAACATAGCGGACTGTACAATGAGCAGTTCTTC